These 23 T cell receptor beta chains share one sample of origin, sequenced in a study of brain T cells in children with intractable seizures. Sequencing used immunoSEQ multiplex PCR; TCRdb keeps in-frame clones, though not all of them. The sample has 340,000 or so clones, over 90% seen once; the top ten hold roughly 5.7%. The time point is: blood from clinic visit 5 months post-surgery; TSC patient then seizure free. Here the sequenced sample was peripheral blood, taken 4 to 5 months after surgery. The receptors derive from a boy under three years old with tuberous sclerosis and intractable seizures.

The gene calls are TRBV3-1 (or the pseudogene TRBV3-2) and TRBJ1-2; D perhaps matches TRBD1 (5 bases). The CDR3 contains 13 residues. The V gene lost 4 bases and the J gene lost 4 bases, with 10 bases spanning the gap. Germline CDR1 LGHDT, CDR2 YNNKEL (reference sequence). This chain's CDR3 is CASSRQPAYGYTF. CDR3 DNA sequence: TGTGCCAGCAGCCGACAGCCGGCCTATGGCTACACCTTC.

CDR3 protein: CASSEAPPGRAAGNEQFF. In nucleotides, the CDR3 is TGTGCCAGCAGTGAAGCCCCCCCCGGGAGGGCCGCGGGCAATGAGCAGTTCTTC. The chain combines TRBV2 with TRBJ2-1; 8 bases agree with TRBD2. With V trimmed by 0 bases and J by 6 bases, 13 bases remained unmatched. CDR3 length: 18 amino acids. The V gene's germline CDR1 is SNHLY and CDR2 FYNNEI.

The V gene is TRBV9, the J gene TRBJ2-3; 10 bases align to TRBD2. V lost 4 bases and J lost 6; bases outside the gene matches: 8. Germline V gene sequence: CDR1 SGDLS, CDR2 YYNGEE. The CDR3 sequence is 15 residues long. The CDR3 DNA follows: TGTGCCAGCAGCCGGACTAGCGGATTCAGGGATACGCAGTATTTT. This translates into CASSRTSGFRDTQYF. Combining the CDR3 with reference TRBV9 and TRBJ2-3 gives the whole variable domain DSGVTQTPKHLITATGQRVTLRCSPRSGDLSVYWYQQSLDQGLQFLIQYYNGEERAKGNILERFSAQQFPDLHSELNLSSLELGDSALYFCASSRTSGFRDTQYFGPGTRLTVL.

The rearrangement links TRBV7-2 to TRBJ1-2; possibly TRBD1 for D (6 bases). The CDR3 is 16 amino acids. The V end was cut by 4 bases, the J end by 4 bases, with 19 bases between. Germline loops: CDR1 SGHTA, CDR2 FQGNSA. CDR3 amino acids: CASSSTLVGGAYGYTF. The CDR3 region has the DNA TGTGCCAGCAGCTCGACTCTTGTGGGGGGGGCCTATGGCTACACCTTC.

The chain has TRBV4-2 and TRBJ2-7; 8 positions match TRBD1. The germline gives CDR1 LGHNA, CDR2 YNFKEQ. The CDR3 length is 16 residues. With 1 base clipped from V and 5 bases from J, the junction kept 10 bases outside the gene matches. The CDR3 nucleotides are TGTGCCAGCAGCCAAGGCCACCGGGACAGGCAAAACGAGCAGTACTTC. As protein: CASSQGHRDRQNEQYF.

The CDR3: CASSVGAFSYEQYF. DNA for the CDR3: TGTGCCAGCAGCGTAGGGGCTTTTAGCTACGAGCAGTACTTC. The chain uses TRBV9 and TRBJ2-7; D is unclear. The CDR3 covers 14 residues. Deletions cut 0 bases from V and 3 bases from J, with 10 bases between. Germline V gives CDR1 SGDLS, CDR2 YYNGEE.

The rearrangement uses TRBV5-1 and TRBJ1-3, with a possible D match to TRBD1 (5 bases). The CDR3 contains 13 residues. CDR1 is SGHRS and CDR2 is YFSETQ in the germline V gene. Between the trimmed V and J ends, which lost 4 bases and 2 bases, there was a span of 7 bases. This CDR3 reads CASSETAGNTIYF. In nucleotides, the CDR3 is TGCGCCAGCAGCGAGACAGCTGGAAACACCATATATTTT.

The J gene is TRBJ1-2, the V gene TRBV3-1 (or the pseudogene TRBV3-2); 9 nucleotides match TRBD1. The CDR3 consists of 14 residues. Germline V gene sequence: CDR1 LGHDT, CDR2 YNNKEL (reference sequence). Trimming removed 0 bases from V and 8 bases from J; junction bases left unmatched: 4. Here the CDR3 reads CASSQDRDRDGYTF. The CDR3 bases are TGTGCCAGCAGCCAAGACCGGGACAGGGACGGCTACACCTTC.

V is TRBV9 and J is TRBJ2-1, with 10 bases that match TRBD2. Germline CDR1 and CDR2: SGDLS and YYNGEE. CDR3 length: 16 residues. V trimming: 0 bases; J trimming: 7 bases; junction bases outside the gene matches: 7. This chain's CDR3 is CASSVGSSGRRNEQFF. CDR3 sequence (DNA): TGTGCCAGCAGCGTAGGAAGTAGCGGGAGGAGGAATGAGCAGTTCTTC.

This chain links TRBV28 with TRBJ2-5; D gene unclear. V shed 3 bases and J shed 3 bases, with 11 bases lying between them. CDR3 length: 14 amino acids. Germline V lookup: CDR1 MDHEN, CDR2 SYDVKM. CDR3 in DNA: TGTGCCAGCAGTTTGGGTGGGTTAGAAGAGACCCAGTACTTC. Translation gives CASSLGGLEETQYF.

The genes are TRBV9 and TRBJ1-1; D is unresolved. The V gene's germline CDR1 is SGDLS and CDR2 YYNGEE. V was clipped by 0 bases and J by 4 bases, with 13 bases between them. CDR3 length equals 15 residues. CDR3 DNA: TGTGCCAGCAGCGTAGTGCGGGGTGGGAGCACTGAAGCTTTCTTT. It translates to CASSVVRGGSTEAFF. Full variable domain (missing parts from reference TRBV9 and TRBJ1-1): DSGVTQTPKHLITATGQRVTLRCSPRSGDLSVYWYQQSLDQGLQFLIQYYNGEERAKGNILERFSAQQFPDLHSELNLSSLELGDSALYFCASSVVRGGSTEAFFGQGTRLTVV.

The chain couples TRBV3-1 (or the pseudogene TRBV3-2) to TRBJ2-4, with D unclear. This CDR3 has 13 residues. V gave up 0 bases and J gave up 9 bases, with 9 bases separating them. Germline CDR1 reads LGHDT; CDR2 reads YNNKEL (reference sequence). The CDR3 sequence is CASSQDRWAIQYF. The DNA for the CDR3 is TGTGCCAGCAGCCAAGATCGATGGGCCATTCAGTACTTC.

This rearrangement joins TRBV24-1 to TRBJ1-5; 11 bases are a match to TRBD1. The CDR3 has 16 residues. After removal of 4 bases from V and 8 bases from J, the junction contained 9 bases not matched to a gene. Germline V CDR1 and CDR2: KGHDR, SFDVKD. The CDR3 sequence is CATSDRDRGGMEPQHF. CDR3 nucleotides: TGTGCCACCAGTGACCGGGACAGGGGGGGCATGGAGCCCCAGCATTTT.

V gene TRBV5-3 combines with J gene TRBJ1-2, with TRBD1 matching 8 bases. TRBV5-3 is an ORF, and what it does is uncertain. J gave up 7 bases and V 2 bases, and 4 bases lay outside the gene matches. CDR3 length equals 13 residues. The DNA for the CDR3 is TGTGCCAGAAGCTTCAGGGGGCTTCTTGGCTACACCTTC. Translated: CARSFRGLLGYTF.

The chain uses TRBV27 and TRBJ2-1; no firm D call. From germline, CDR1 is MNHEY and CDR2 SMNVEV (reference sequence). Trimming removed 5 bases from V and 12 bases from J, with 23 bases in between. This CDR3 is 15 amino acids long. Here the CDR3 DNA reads TGTGCCAGCAGTCTAACCCCTCGGGTCAGCTACGGGCAGTTCTTC. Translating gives CASSLTPRVSYGQFF.

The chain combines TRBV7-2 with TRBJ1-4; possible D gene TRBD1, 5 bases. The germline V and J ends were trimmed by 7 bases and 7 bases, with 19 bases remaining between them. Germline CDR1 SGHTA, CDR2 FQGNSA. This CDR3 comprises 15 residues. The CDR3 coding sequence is TGTGCCAGCACTACCCCGTTCGGGGCGATTGAAAAACTGTTTTTT. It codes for CASTTPFGAIEKLFF.

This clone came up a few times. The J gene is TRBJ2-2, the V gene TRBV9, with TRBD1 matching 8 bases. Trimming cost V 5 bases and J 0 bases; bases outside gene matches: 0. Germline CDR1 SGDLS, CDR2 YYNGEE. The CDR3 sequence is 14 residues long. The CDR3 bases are TGTGCCAGCAGGACAGGGGCGAACACCGGGGAGCTGTTTTTT. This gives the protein CASRTGANTGELFF.

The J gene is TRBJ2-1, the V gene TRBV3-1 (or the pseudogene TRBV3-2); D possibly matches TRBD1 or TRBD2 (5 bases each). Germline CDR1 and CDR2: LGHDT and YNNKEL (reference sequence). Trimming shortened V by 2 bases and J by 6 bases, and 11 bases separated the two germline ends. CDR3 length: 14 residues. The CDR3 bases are TGTGCCAGCAGCCAAATTTGGGACCCCAATGAGCAGTTCTTC. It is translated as CASSQIWDPNEQFF.

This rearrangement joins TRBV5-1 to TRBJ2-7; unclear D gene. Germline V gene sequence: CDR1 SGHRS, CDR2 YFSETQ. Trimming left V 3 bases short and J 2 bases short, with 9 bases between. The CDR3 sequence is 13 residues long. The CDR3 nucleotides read TGCGCCAGCAGCTACGAGGTAGCCTACGAGCAGTACTTC. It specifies CASSYEVAYEQYF.

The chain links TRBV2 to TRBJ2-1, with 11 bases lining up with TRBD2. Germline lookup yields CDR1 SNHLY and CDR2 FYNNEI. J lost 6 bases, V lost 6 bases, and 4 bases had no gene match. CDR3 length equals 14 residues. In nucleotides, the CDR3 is TGTGCCAGCAGGGGCCTAGCGGGGGGCAATGAGCAGTTCTTC. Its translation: CASRGLAGGNEQFF.

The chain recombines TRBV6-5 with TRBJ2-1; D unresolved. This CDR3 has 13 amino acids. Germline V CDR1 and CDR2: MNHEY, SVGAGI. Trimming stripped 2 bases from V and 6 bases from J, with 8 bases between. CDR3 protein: CASSYDISNEQFF. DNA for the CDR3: TGTGCCAGCAGTTACGATATAAGCAATGAGCAGTTCTTC.

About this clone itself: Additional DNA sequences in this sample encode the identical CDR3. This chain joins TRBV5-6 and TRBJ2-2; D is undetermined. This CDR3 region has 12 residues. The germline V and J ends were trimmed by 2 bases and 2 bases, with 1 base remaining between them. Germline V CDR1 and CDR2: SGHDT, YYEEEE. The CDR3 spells CASSFNTGELFF. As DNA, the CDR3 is TGTGCCAGCAGCTTCAACACCGGGGAGCTGTTTTTT.

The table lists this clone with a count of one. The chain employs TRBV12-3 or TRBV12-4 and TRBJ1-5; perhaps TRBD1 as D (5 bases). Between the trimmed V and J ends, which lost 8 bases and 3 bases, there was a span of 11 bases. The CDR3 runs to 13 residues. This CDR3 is CASGEGINQPQHF. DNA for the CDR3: TGTGCCAGCGGCGAGGGGATCAATCAGCCCCAGCATTTT.